This passage covers 4 T cell receptor beta chains from one sample sequenced in a study of blood T cells in healthy people across ages. PCR was performed a second time for about 7 to 11 cycles using a sample-barcoded 5' primer and a J-beta primer mix. Via MiXCR, TCRdb re-called the 5' RACE reads, giving one row per CDR3 protein. Seen here are about 640,000 distinct CDR3 sequences, approximately 30% observed once, and the top ten hold less than 20%. Sample: blood. The source is a woman older than 75 in good health.

J is TRBJ1-6 and V is TRBV28, with unresolved D. Germline V gene data show CDR1 as MDHEN and CDR2 as SYDVKM. The CDR3 sequence is 14 residues long. V lost 5 bases and J lost 6, with 11 bases in between. The CDR3 DNA sequence: TGTGCCAGCAGTCGCTCCGGGAGTAATTCACCCCTCCACTTT. Its protein product is CASSRSGSNSPLHF.

The gene calls are TRBV12-3 or TRBV12-4 and TRBJ2-4; 10 bases are shared with TRBD2. The assigned J gene may be wrong: the sequence end matches TRBJ2-7 better. This CDR3 comprises 16 residues. The CDR3 DNA follows: TGTGCCAGCAGTTTAGACTCGGCTAGCGGGAGAGACGAGCAGTACTTC. As protein: CASSLDSASGRDEQYF.

J is TRBJ2-5 and V is TRBV19; possible D gene TRBD2, 7 bases. The V end lost 3 bases, the J end lost 10 bases, and 24 bases lay between the germline ends. From germline, CDR1 is LNHDA and CDR2 SQIVND (reference sequence). CDR3 length equals 16 residues. The CDR3 sequence is CASSISSGGLGRNQYF. For the CDR3, the DNA is TGTGCCAGTAGTATTTCCTCGGGGGGCCTGGGGAGGAACCAGTACTTC.

In regard to this clonotype: A much larger clone lies a single base off, so this may be a read error. V gene TRBV27 combines with J gene TRBJ2-7; D possibly uses TRBD1 or TRBD2 (5 bases each). This CDR3 contains 15 residues. Germline lookup yields CDR1 MNHEY and CDR2 SMNVEV (reference sequence). V gave up 5 bases and J gave up 4 bases, with 18 bases separating them. CDR3 in amino acids: CASSLRVSEGYEQYF. The CDR3 DNA reads as TGTGCCAGCAGTCTCAGGGTTAGCGAGGGTTACGAGCAGTACTTC.